The 18 T cell receptor beta chains below all came from one sample that was sequenced in a study of cytomegalovirus exposure and HLA in healthy donors (dated by TCRdb to the late 2010s). The library was built by means of the immunoSEQ multiplex PCR assay. For the multiplex PCR, a mixture combining 60 forward primers for TCR Vbeta segments and 13 reverse primers for TCR Jbeta segments was used. The source is immuneACCESS, and TCRdb retained only in-frame sequences with V and J called. Part of the clones is not carried over; for the studies checked, unresolved V genes explain less than half of this, and the remainder is unexplained. The sample data list 150,000 to 180,000 clones, and 80% of these were observed just once. The ten most abundant clones make up about 5.6% of the sample. The specimen was PBMCs. Receptors originate from a woman between 40 and 55 years old in good health and CMV-seropositive.

The chain is built from TRBV14 and TRBJ1-1, with D uncertain. V was clipped by 0 bases and J by 1 base, with 9 bases between them. The CDR3 length is 15 residues. CDR1 SGHDN and CDR2 FVKESK come from the germline V gene. The CDR3 coding sequence is TGTGCCAGCAGCCAAGATATGCTACCGAACACTGAAGCTTTCTTT. Amino acids: CASSQDMLPNTEAFF.

The table lists this clone with a few counts. Other DNA sequences within the sample encode an identical CDR3. The genes are TRBV7-6 and TRBJ1-5; weak D call: TRBD1 (6 bases). Per germline, CDR1 SGHVS and CDR2 FNYEAQ. The CDR3 is 14 amino acids. The V gene lost 5 bases and the J gene lost 1 base, with 9 bases spanning the gap. In DNA, the CDR3 is TGTGCCAGCAGCCGGACAGAGAGCAATCAGCCCCAGCATTTT. It is translated as CASSRTESNQPQHF.

The gene calls are TRBV15 and TRBJ2-7; D ambiguous. This CDR3 is 14 amino acids long. V lost 3 bases and J lost 4, with 13 bases in between. Germline V gene lookup returns CDR1 LNHNV and CDR2 YYDKDF (reference sequence). The CDR3 region has the DNA TGTGCCACCAGCAGCCCAGAGCGTCAGTACGAGCAGTACTTC. This translates into CATSSPERQYEQYF.

The chain has TRBV11-2 and TRBJ2-7; 10 nucleotides align to TRBD2. The CDR3 covers 19 residues. The germline CDR1 and CDR2 sequences are SGHAT and FQNNGV. V shed 6 bases and J 3 bases; nucleotides not matched to a gene: 20. CDR3 DNA: TGTGCCAGCAGGGCAGCTTTCAGCGGGAGGGAGGGCCGGGTCTACGAGCAGTACTTC. Amino acid sequence: CASRAAFSGREGRVYEQYF.

J is TRBJ2-2 and V is TRBV5-4; 7 bases map to TRBD1. The CDR3 extends over 16 amino acids. Germline CDR1 SGHNT, CDR2 YYREEE (reference sequence). J gave up 5 bases and V 5 bases, and 12 bases lay outside the gene matches. This chain's CDR3 is CASSSPRDRSTGELFF. The DNA for the CDR3 is TGTGCCAGCAGTTCGCCCCGGGACAGATCAACCGGGGAGCTGTTTTTT.

V and J are TRBV5-1 and TRBJ2-1; D is unclear. V was trimmed by 0 bases and J by 10 bases, leaving 14 bases between them. The CDR3 extends over 14 amino acids. CDR1 and CDR2 from the germline V gene are SGHRS and YFSETQ. The CDR3 bases are TGCGCCAGCAGCTTGGGTGATCAAGTCAGGGAGCAGTTCTTC. Residues: CASSLGDQVREQFF.

V and J are TRBV19 and TRBJ2-3; TRBD2 matches at 9 bases. The CDR3 length is 13 residues. Germline lookup yields CDR1 LNHDA and CDR2 SQIVND (reference sequence). The ends lost 6 bases at V and 3 bases at J; junction bases unmatched: 1. CDR3 region: CASRLAGTDTQYF. The CDR3 DNA follows: TGTGCCAGTAGACTAGCGGGTACAGATACGCAGTATTTT.

The V call is TRBV9, the J call TRBJ1-1; unclear D gene. The CDR3 has 13 residues. Per germline, CDR1 SGDLS and CDR2 YYNGEE. Between the trimmed V and J ends, which lost 4 bases and 1 base, there was a span of 8 bases. The chain's CDR3 is CASSFTSNTEAFF. In DNA form, the CDR3 reads TGTGCCAGCAGCTTCACATCGAACACTGAAGCTTTCTTT.

The CDR3 DNA reads as TGTGCCAGCAGCGTGAGCGCGGGGAGACAAGAGACCCAGTACTTC. Translating gives CASSVSAGRQETQYF. V and J are TRBV9 and TRBJ2-5, with D possibly TRBD2 on 6 matching bases. This CDR3 is built from 15 residues. In germline, CDR1 is SGDLS, CDR2 YYNGEE. V was clipped by 2 bases and J by 2 bases, with 13 bases between them. The full variable domain, in which reference TRBV9 and TRBJ2-5 provide the parts outside the CDR3, is DSGVTQTPKHLITATGQRVTLRCSPRSGDLSVYWYQQSLDQGLQFLIQYYNGEERAKGNILERFSAQQFPDLHSELNLSSLELGDSALYFCASSVSAGRQETQYFGPGTRLLVL.

V gene TRBV5-1 combines with J gene TRBJ2-7; TRBD2 might be the D (6 bases). Germline lookup yields CDR1 SGHRS and CDR2 YFSETQ. The V gene lost 0 bases and the J gene lost 2 bases, with 27 bases spanning the gap. The CDR3 covers 20 residues. CDR3: CASSLVSRAQGGNYPYEQYF. The CDR3 bases are TGCGCCAGCAGCTTGGTGAGTCGTGCCCAAGGAGGGAACTACCCCTACGAGCAGTACTTC.

The chain is built from TRBV27 and TRBJ2-5; tentative D call: TRBD2 (6 bases). The CDR3 has 15 amino acids. Germline V gene lookup returns CDR1 MNHEY and CDR2 SMNVEV (reference sequence). The V gene lost 7 bases and the J gene lost 10 bases, with 25 bases spanning the gap. The CDR3 bases are TGTGCCAGCAACATAAGGGGCCCAACAGGAGGGAGCCAGTACTTC. It specifies CASNIRGPTGGSQYF.

This rearrangement joins TRBV2 to TRBJ2-7; 10 nucleotides match TRBD2. The CDR3 is 15 residues long. Germline loops: CDR1 SNHLY, CDR2 FYNNEI. J gave up 5 bases and V 6 bases, and 10 bases lay outside the gene matches. CDR3 nucleotides: TGTGCCAGCAGGGCAGCGGGAGGGCGCTCACACGAGCAGTACTTC. Its translation is CASRAAGGRSHEQYF. Variable domain in full (rest from reference TRBV2 and TRBJ2-7): EPEVTQTPSHQVTQMGQEVILRCVPISNHLYFYWYRQILGQKVEFLVSFYNNEISEKSEIFDDQFSVERPDGSNFTLKIRSTKLEDSAMYFCASRAAGGRSHEQYFGPGTRLTVT.

The J gene is TRBJ1-5, the V gene TRBV28, with TRBD1 matching 7 bases. V lost 3 bases, J lost 1 base, and 6 bases stayed unmatched. Germline-derived CDR1 and CDR2 are MDHEN and SYDVKM. This CDR3 comprises 16 residues. The CDR3: CASSFLYRGSNQPQHF. The CDR3 DNA reads TGTGCCAGCAGTTTCCTTTACAGGGGAAGCAATCAGCCCCAGCATTTT.

This chain links TRBV5-5 with TRBJ2-3; 8 nucleotides line up with TRBD2. Trimming at V came to 7 bases and at J to 0 bases, leaving 7 bases not matched to a gene. Germline V gene lookup returns CDR1 SGHKS and CDR2 YYEKEE (reference sequence). The CDR3 runs 15 residues. CDR3: CASARASGSTDTQYF. DNA for the CDR3: TGTGCCAGCGCCCGGGCTAGCGGGAGCACAGATACGCAGTATTTT.

This clone was detected a few times. The rearrangement uses TRBV19 and TRBJ1-1; perhaps TRBD1 as D (5 bases). The CDR3 runs 15 residues. The ends were cut back, 2 bases at V and 5 bases at J, with 15 bases in the middle. CDR1 is LNHDA, CDR2 SQIVND, per germline (reference sequence). The CDR3 sequence: CASSIKGWGRTEAFF. In DNA form, the CDR3 reads TGTGCCAGTAGTATAAAAGGATGGGGGAGGACTGAAGCTTTCTTT.

This chain links TRBV9 with TRBJ2-5, with 7 bases lining up with TRBD2. The CDR3 totals 14 residues. V dropped 7 bases and J dropped 5; count of bases not matched to a gene: 11. In germline, CDR1 is SGDLS, CDR2 YYNGEE. DNA of the CDR3: TGTGCCAGCTCGGCCCCGGCGGGAGTGGAGACCCAGTACTTC. Translating gives CASSAPAGVETQYF.

V usage is TRBV29-1 and J usage is TRBJ2-5; maybe TRBD1 (5 bases). Looked up from germline, CDR1 is SQVTM and CDR2 is ANQGSEA. The V and J ends lost 2 bases and 5 bases respectively, with 18 bases between them. CDR3 size: 15 residues. CDR3 amino acids: CSVEIGATLGETQYF. CDR3 coding DNA: TGCAGCGTTGAAATAGGGGCTACCTTGGGGGAGACCCAGTACTTC.

On this clone itself: The same CDR3 arises from other DNA sequences in this sample as well. This chain links TRBV5-1 with TRBJ2-3; TRBD1 is a possible D gene (5 bases). The germline V and J ends were trimmed by 4 bases and 1 base, with 13 bases remaining between them. In germline, CDR1 is SGHRS, CDR2 YFSETQ. The CDR3 is 15 residues long. The CDR3 nucleotides are TGCGCCAGCAGCCTCAGGGAAGTGGGCACAGATACGCAGTATTTT. This codes for CASSLREVGTDTQYF.